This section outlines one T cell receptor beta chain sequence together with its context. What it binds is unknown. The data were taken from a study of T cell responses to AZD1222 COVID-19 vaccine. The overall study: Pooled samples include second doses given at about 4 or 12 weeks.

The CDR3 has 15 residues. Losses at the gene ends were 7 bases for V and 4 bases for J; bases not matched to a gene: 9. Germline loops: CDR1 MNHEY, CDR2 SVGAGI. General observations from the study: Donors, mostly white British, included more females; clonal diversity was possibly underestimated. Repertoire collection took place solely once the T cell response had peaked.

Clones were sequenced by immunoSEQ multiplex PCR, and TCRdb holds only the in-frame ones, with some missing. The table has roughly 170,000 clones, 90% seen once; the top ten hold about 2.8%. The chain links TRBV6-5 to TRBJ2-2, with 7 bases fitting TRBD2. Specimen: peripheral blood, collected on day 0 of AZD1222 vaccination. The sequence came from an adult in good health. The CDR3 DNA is TGTGCCAGCAAGTCGGGGGGATCCGGCACCGGGGAGCTGTTTTTT. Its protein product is CASKSGGSGTGELFF.